This T cell receptor beta chain was identified during a study of beta chain features in type 1 diabetes (dated by TCRdb to the late 2010s). Context from the whole study: Patients and healthy donors did not differ in mean age, gender distribution, total cell number or subset yield. A total of 85 million to 140 million sorted cells were examined across all samples, and the number of cells per subset was strongly correlated with RNA yield. In the study, recently diagnosed type 1 diabetes patients and matched healthy donors were compared on the TCRB repertoires of their sorted circulating CD4+ T cell subsets. Regulatory and stem cell-like memory subsets were isolated from only 8 patients and about eight healthy donors, whereas naive and central memory subsets came from all 28 donors.

The entire isolated RNA was reverse transcribed using the High Capacity cDNA Reverse Transcription Kit, and thus expressed TCRB transcripts were sequenced. For stem cell-like memory T cell samples, survey-depth immunoSEQ sequencing was used, averaging about 940,000 total reads per sample. After sorted cells were lysed in RLT buffer, RNA was extracted with DNase-treated RNeasy Micro or Mini kits, with the choice depending on cell number. Each cell subset was processed on its own to prevent cross-contamination, while patient and healthy donor samples were processed together. The immunoSEQ multiplex PCR was used to amplify TCRB sequences from cDNA, generating 87-bp fragments that spanned the CDR3 region. Sequencing of the amplicons was done on the Illumina HiSeq platform. The paper's data handling went like this. PCR bias was computationally corrected using synthetic template baselines, reads within Hamming distance 2 were collapsed, and singletons that could not be merged were discarded. Reads were aligned against IMGT to assign V, D and J genes, CDR3 length and insertions or deletions at six rearrangement sites. Within each subset, clonotype counts were normalized to sorted cell number, after which true diversity and Gini coefficients were computed with the tcR R package. The overlap coefficient, calculated on TCRB nucleotide sequences, was used to measure repertoire sharing. TCRdb's version of the immuneACCESS table is confined to in-frame rearrangements and falls short of the full clone set. An unresolved V gene accounts for under half of the shortfall where checked; the remainder is of unknown origin. The V and J calls and clone size come from that table; D and trimming were worked out from the DNA. Counted in this sample were about 15,000 clones; roughly 44% of them appeared once. The ten largest clonotypes hold over 0.45% of the sample.

Comment on this clone: Its antigen remains undetermined. One base away there is no much larger clone; base qualities are not given.

Results and caveats for the whole study, not just this receptor: Type 1 diabetes patients showed a moderate but significant shortening of TCRB CDR3 length in all four CD4+ subsets. Because the HLA sub-analyses included only small numbers of individuals, any influence of HLA type on TCRB rearrangement was left unresolved. At VDJ recombination sites, type 1 diabetes patients had fewer insertions and more deleted nucleotides, which implies abnormalities in thymic rearrangement. Shorter templates might have been favored by PCR, but patient and control samples were amplified and corrected together, so both groups would have been affected equally by any skew. The naive, central memory and regulatory TCRB repertoires appeared to resemble one another more closely among patients than among healthy donors. Because cDNA was sequenced instead of genomic DNA, activated cells with high expression could be over-represented, although the groups did not differ in activation or CD3 levels.

V loses 5 bases at its end and J loses 5 bases; junction bases beyond the gene matches: 8. The germline V gene yields SGHAT for CDR1 and FQNNGV for CDR2. The CDR3 runs 15 amino acids, cysteine and phenylalanine included. CDR3 DNA only is kept here, 45 bases in frame from base 1. A single peripheral blood draw of around 100 mL on average was collected from each donor into heparinised tubes. Naive, central memory, regulatory and stem cell-like memory CD4+ T cells were sorted on a BD FACSAria II using a panel including CD45RO, CCR7, CD25, CD127, CD95 and CD27. Every sorted population had a purity above 98%. PBMCs were isolated right away by Lymphoprep density gradient centrifugation and were stained directly, without culture. So that batch effects would be minimized, each experiment stained and sorted samples in pairs, pairing one healthy donor with one patient.

This clonotype was obtained from a woman in her thirties or forties in good health. The specimen sequenced was stem cell memory CD4+ T cells from blood. Sample cell subset or site, as interpreted from the label and publication: stem cell-like memory CD4+ T cells. Recombination linked TRBV11-2 to TRBJ1-3; TRBD1 aligns with 8 central bases. CDR3 protein: CASSPTGGGRNTIYF. The DNA reads TGTGCCAGCAGCCCCACAGGGGGAGGAAGAAACACCATATATTTT.